This TCR beta chain was found in a study of multiple sclerosis patients with progressive multifocal leukoencephalopathy. The table came from immunoSEQ multiplex PCR; TCRdb's copy has only in-frame clones and leaves some out. This sample yields 30,000 or so clones, of which approximately 84% are seen a single time; 3% to 3.5% belongs to the top ten. The time point denotes: time of PML onset. Deletions cut 5 bases from V and 1 base from J, with 20 bases between. The CDR3 totals 17 residues. Germline V CDR1 and CDR2: MNHEY, SMNVEV (reference sequence). The source is a human donor with progressive multifocal leukoencephalopathy. Sequenced material: PBMCs, taken from a patient treated with natalizumab. The chain links TRBV27 to TRBJ1-1; the D gene is possibly TRBD1 (6 bases). The CDR3 reads CASSPQTGLHPNTEAFF. CDR3 sequence (DNA): TGTGCCAGCAGTCCCCAGACAGGTCTCCACCCGAACACTGAAGCTTTCTTT.